Reported below is one T cell receptor beta chain. These data come from a study of T cell responses to AZD1222 COVID-19 vaccine. Sequenced by immunoSEQ multiplex PCR; TCRdb stores in-frame clones only, minus some. Of around 150,000 clones listed, 70% to 90% are singletons. The germline V and J ends were trimmed by 5 bases and 2 bases, with 9 bases remaining between them. Per germline, CDR1 SGHVS and CDR2 FQNEAQ. The CDR3 loop spans 13 amino acids. The TCR comes from an adult in good health. The source material was peripheral blood, sampled on day 0 of AZD1222 vaccination. This chain connects TRBV7-8 to TRBJ1-1, with a possible D match to TRBD1 (6 bases). The CDR3 DNA is TGTGCCAGCAGCGGGGACATCAACACTGAAGCTTTCTTT. It codes for CASSGDINTEAFF. The variable domain in full, with the rest retrieved from reference TRBV7-8 and TRBJ1-1, is GAGVSQSPRYKVAKRGQDVALRCDPISGHVSLFWYQQALGQGPEFLTYFQNEAQLDKSGLPSDRFFAERPEGSVSTLKIQRTQQEDSAVYLCASSGDINTEAFFGQGTRLTVV.